The rows below give T cell receptor beta chains drawn from one sample of a study of preoperative IRX-2 immunotherapy in early breast cancer. Using immunoSEQ multiplex PCR, the repertoire was profiled, and TCRdb retains in-frame clones only, with some absent. The table lists fewer than 35,000 clones, approximately 89% of them singletons. The sequencing used tumor tissue, collected after IRX-2 immunotherapy. The receptors derive from a human donor with breast cancer. The conserved cysteine and the conserved F or W are not part of the CDR3 here.

v_gene: TRBV9; j_gene: TRBJ2-1; CDR3aa: ASSFRGQDLTGEQF
v_gene: TRBV19; j_gene: TRBJ2-1; CDR3aa: ASSSAGRDLNEQF
v_gene: TRBV6-8; j_gene: TRBJ1-2; CDR3aa: ASSPEGGYGYT
v_gene: TRBV6-8; j_gene: TRBJ1-5; CDR3aa: ASSYSYQGMASQPQH
v_gene: TRBV11-3; j_gene: TRBJ1-4; CDR3aa: ASSLAYGPNEKLF
v_gene: TRBV18; j_gene: TRBJ2-5; CDR3aa: ASSPNRAPQETQY
v_gene: TRBV18; j_gene: TRBJ1-5; CDR3aa: ASSPLAGGNQPQH
v_gene: TRBV6-8; j_gene: TRBJ2-5; CDR3aa: AISVGGGATQETQY
v_gene: TRBV10-2; j_gene: TRBJ1-2; CDR3aa: ASSVSTGAFYGYT
v_gene: TRBV23-1; j_gene: TRBJ2-2; CDR3aa: ASSLSSPGELF
v_gene: TRBV5-1; j_gene: TRBJ1-4; CDR3aa: ASSRMGGNEKLF
v_gene: TRBV11-3; j_gene: TRBJ2-1; CDR3aa: ASTLPGGSYNEQF
v_gene: TRBV11-3; j_gene: TRBJ2-5; CDR3aa: ASSPAGGKETQY
v_gene: TRBV23-1; j_gene: TRBJ1-4; CDR3aa: ASSARRGAEKLF
v_gene: TRBV6-1; j_gene: TRBJ1-2; CDR3aa: ASSEAGVEGRKGYT
v_gene: TRBV6-8; j_gene: TRBJ1-2; CDR3aa: ASRRGPDYGYT
v_gene: TRBV6-8; j_gene: TRBJ2-5; CDR3aa: ASSPGAGGETQY
v_gene: TRBV15; j_gene: TRBJ1-1; CDR3aa: ATSRPTGTGGTEAF
v_gene: TRBV6-8; j_gene: TRBJ1-1; CDR3aa: ASSTLTTGVKKAF
v_gene: TRBV6-8; j_gene: TRBJ1-2; CDR3aa: ASSESGVWGYT
v_gene: TRBV1; j_gene: TRBJ2-1; CDR3aa: ASSQVGLGNEQF
v_gene: TRBV18; j_gene: TRBJ1-6; CDR3aa: ASSPDRGGALH
v_gene: TRBV6-8; j_gene: TRBJ1-4; CDR3aa: ASSYGATNEKLF
v_gene: TRBV6-8; j_gene: TRBJ1-4; CDR3aa: ASSYTDGTGEKLF
v_gene: TRBV5-1; j_gene: TRBJ2-2; CDR3aa: ASSGGDSNTGELF
v_gene: TRBV19; j_gene: TRBJ1-1; CDR3aa: ASNPLHGAF
v_gene: TRBV14; j_gene: TRBJ2-3; CDR3aa: ASRPGQINTDTQY
v_gene: TRBV11-3; j_gene: TRBJ1-3; CDR3aa: ASSLTRTGRNTIY
v_gene: TRBV11-3; j_gene: TRBJ1-2; CDR3aa: ASSLGWGEPDGYT
v_gene: TRBV18; j_gene: TRBJ2-2; CDR3aa: ASSPNTGELF
v_gene: TRBV6-8; j_gene: TRBJ2-1; CDR3aa: ASNTATGGYNEQF
v_gene: TRBV11-3; j_gene: TRBJ2-2; CDR3aa: ASSSDRNTGELF
v_gene: TRBV5-1; j_gene: TRBJ2-2; CDR3aa: ASSFRDRNTGELF
v_gene: TRBV9; j_gene: TRBJ1-1; CDR3aa: ASSSTGWNTEAF
v_gene: TRBV18; j_gene: TRBJ1-5; CDR3aa: ASSLGQYNQPQH
v_gene: TRBV15; j_gene: TRBJ1-5; CDR3aa: ATSRDATTEQPQH
v_gene: TRBV6-8; j_gene: TRBJ1-1; CDR3aa: ASTDRGRREAF
v_gene: TRBV6-8; j_gene: TRBJ2-2; CDR3aa: ASSLYQGRPGELF
v_gene: TRBV6-8; j_gene: TRBJ1-5; CDR3aa: AIQAGGRAQPQH
v_gene: TRBV30; j_gene: TRBJ1-6; CDR3aa: AWSSKTGYNSPLH
v_gene: TRBV6-8; j_gene: TRBJ2-2; CDR3aa: ASWRRAGTGELF